Sequencing of this T cell receptor (beta chain) was carried out in a study of CD8 T cells in Susac syndrome. The RNA input was roughly 0.5 to 1 ug, and it was reverse transcribed with random hexamers. One entry per CDR3 protein, called by TCRdb with MiXCR from the immunoSEQ multiplex PCR reads. The repertoire holds around 150,000 distinct CDR3 sequences, with about 95% as singletons. The length of the CDR3 is 18 residues. Deletions cut 3 bases from V and 2 bases from J, with 21 bases between. The sample taken for sequencing was CD4+ T cells from PBMCs. V and J are TRBV12-3 or TRBV12-4 and TRBJ2-3, with D unresolved. This receptor was obtained from a human donor with multiple sclerosis. The CDR3 here is CASSFRAMTGGLTDTQYF. In DNA, the CDR3 is TGTGCCAGCAGTTTTAGGGCCATGACGGGTGGTCTCACAGATACGCAGTATTTT.